These T cell receptor beta chains were read from a single sample in a study of blood T cell repertoires in COVID-19. Repertoires were generated with immunoSEQ multiplex PCR, while TCRdb's copy carries only in-frame clones and drops some. The sample holds about 160,000 clones, roughly nine tenths seen once. Source material: peripheral blood. These receptors were taken from a man aged 55 to 70 with active or convalescent COVID-19. Each CDR3 is given with its conserved first and last residue. A D gene is named only where the DNA matches it firmly. Not every row has a clone size; where given, it reads once, few, many or a size class.

cdr3_length	v_call	clone_size	d_call	j_call	cdr3_nt	cdr3_aa
15	TRBV10-3	.	TRBD1	TRBJ2-2	TGTGCCATCAGTGCGGGACAGGGGGCCAGCGGGGAGCTGTTTTTT	CAISAGQGASGELFF
15	TRBV3-1/TRBV3-2	.	.	TRBJ2-3	TGTGCCAGCAGCCCGGGTTACTACCGCACAGATACGCAGTATTTT	CASSPGYYRTDTQYF
15	TRBV7-9	once	TRBD1	TRBJ1-1	TGTGCCAGCAGCGAACAGGGGGCCGGTAACACTGAAGCTTTCTTT	CASSEQGAGNTEAFF
12	TRBV4-1	.	.	TRBJ2-2	TGCGCCAGCAGCCAACTCCCCGGGGAGCTGTTTTTT	CASSQLPGELFF
15	TRBV19	.	.	TRBJ1-3	TGTGCCAGTAGTCCCCTCACAGGGACTGGAAACACCATATATTTT	CASSPLTGTGNTIYF
15	TRBV19	.	.	TRBJ2-1	TGTGCCAGTAGTTCAAACACACACAGCTACAATGAGCAGTTCTTC	CASSSNTHSYNEQFF
15	TRBV28	.	.	TRBJ2-1	TGTGCCAGCAGTCCAGGACGGGGAATGTACAATGAGCAGTTCTTC	CASSPGRGMYNEQFF
15	TRBV19	.	.	TRBJ1-1	TGTGCCAGTAGCGTCTCGGGACACTGGAACACTGAAGCTTTCTTT	CASSVSGHWNTEAFF
15	TRBV2	.	.	TRBJ1-4	TGTGCCAGCACACCAGGGATGGTTACTAATGAAAAACTGTTTTTT	CASTPGMVTNEKLFF
15	TRBV19	once	TRBD1	TRBJ1-5	TGTGCCAGTAGCCCGACAGGGGGCAGCAATCAGCCCCAGCATTTT	CASSPTGGSNQPQHF
16	TRBV30	few	TRBD2	TRBJ2-5	TGTGCCTGGGAGCCACCTCCGGGAGGTGACGGGGAGACCCAGTACTTC	CAWEPPPGGDGETQYF
14	TRBV5-8	.	TRBD1	TRBJ1-2	TGTGCCAGCAGCGCTACAGGGGGGGGCTATGGCTACACCTTC	CASSATGGGYGYTF
16	TRBV4-2	.	.	TRBJ1-3	TGTGCCAGCAGCCAAGATTTCAGGGGTGTCGGAAACACCATATATTTT	CASSQDFRGVGNTIYF
14	TRBV5-1	.	TRBD1	TRBJ1-1	TGCGCCAGCAGTCGACAGGGACTGAACACTGAAGCTTTCTTT	CASSRQGLNTEAFF
15	TRBV7-2	.	.	TRBJ1-3	TGTGCCAGCAGCTCACGGACTGCCAACGGAAACACCATATATTTT	CASSSRTANGNTIYF
16	TRBV27	.	TRBD1	TRBJ2-7	TGTGCCAGCAGTTATATCCGGGAACAGGGGTTCAACGAGCAGTACTTC	CASSYIREQGFNEQYF
15	TRBV7-7	once	.	TRBJ2-5	TGTGCCAGCAGCTTAGTCCAGGGTATCCAAGAGACCCAGTACTTC	CASSLVQGIQETQYF
15	TRBV10-1	.	.	TRBJ1-4	TGCGCCAGCAGTGAGTCCCTATCGCAGGATGAAAAACTGTTTTTT	CASSESLSQDEKLFF
13	TRBV5-1	.	.	TRBJ2-3	TGCGCCAGCAGCACAGGTTCCACAGATACGCAGTATTTT	CASSTGSTDTQYF
16	TRBV19	.	.	TRBJ2-1	TGTGCCAGTAGTATCTGGGGCTCAACCTCCTACAATGAGCAGTTCTTC	CASSIWGSTSYNEQFF
15	TRBV3-1/TRBV3-2	.	TRBD1	TRBJ1-6	TGTGCCAGCAGCCAAGAAGGGGGACAGTCGTCACCCCTCCACTTT	CASSQEGGQSSPLHF
16	TRBV7-2	.	TRBD1	TRBJ2-1	TGTGCCAGCAGCTCACCCGGGACAGGAAAATACAATGAGCAGTTCTTC	CASSSPGTGKYNEQFF
16	TRBV7-8	.	.	TRBJ1-5	TGTGCCAGCAGCTTAGGGGGCCAGACAAGCAATCAGCCCCAGCATTTT	CASSLGGQTSNQPQHF
14	TRBV11-2	once	.	TRBJ1-2	TGTGCCAGCAGCTCATCAGGGTACGGCTATGGCTACACCTTC	CASSSSGYGYGYTF
14	TRBV2	.	TRBD2	TRBJ2-7	TGTGCCAGCAGTCTAGCGGGAGGGGCCTACGAGCAGTACTTC	CASSLAGGAYEQYF